These T cell receptor beta chains were read from a single sample in a study of shared clonotypes between healthy human individuals. TCRdb's table, derived via immunoSEQ multiplex PCR, lists solely in-frame clones and lacks some. Of 2 million to 2.5 million clones in the sample, approximately 90% are singletons; the top ten hold roughly 0.34%. The sequencing input was naive CD4+ T cells from PBMCs. These TCRs come from a young man in good health. Some clones in this sample may be carry-over from other donors' samples. CDR3s include the opening cysteine and the closing phenylalanine or tryptophan. The order of the fields is V gene, CDR3 protein.

TRBV12-5	CASGLILPGANTEAFF
TRBV27	CASSRSGTSGYEQYF
TRBV21-1	CATPGEGTGELFF
TRBV11-2	CASSPIGPGRSSYEQYF
TRBV2	CASIDRSTPLGEAFF
TRBV18	CASSPTGYGYTF
TRBV14	CASSPTGATNEKLFF
TRBV4-1	CASTPNPSGTYNEQFF
TRBV5-4	CASSLEVGQETQYF
TRBV9	CASSSRLAANTGELFF
TRBV7-9	CASSLAFRGPNLYNEQFF
TRBV29-1	CSVVSYLADTQYF
TRBV28	CASSPNTRGRGTEAFF
TRBV15	CATSRSQPSGNTIYF
TRBV4-3	CASSQELEYNEKLFF
TRBV28	CASSLPPGQRGEKLFF
TRBV7-2	CASSLGTGYGYTF
TRBV28	CASSPPGLAHNEQFF
TRBV7-8	CAGSSFLGGNYNEQFF
TRBV27	CASSSRQGGGIETQYF
TRBV15	CATSAGLFSNEQFF
TRBV28	CASSLGTGMGYTF
TRBV5-1	CASSLGDSYYEQYF
TRBV18	CASSPPDRGGTGGANVLTF
TRBV6-1	CASSTQGWVAFF
TRBV27	CASSPTQGAKLYGYTF
TRBV9	CASSPTDARGNTIYF
TRBV28	CASSLVLGLGGQPQHF
TRBV6-1	CASSEAPTGMDEQYF
TRBV6-1	CASTQDRENYGYTF
TRBV7-9	CASSLESGGNTEAFF
TRBV5-1	CASSPPGGGSGELFF
TRBV6-1	CASSEYLGLSTDTQYF
TRBV10-2	CASSQAGTASYEQYF
TRBV19	CASSQIRRRDLATGELFF
TRBV5-1	CASSPSLGGGPNYGYTF
TRBV15	CATSRERTARGDGYTF
TRBV11-3	CASSLGRSSGELFF
TRBV30	CAWSRASRVEGPQHF
TRBV15	CATSRESRDTQYF
TRBV5-1	CASSARLAGVNNEQFF
TRBV5-6	CASSKDRGLLMFNTF
TRBV5-4	CASSFGTLNYGYTF
TRBV23-1	CASSQVSRVNEQFF
TRBV29-1	CSVAGTGGAEDTEAFF
TRBV7-8	CASSAWTSGKDEQYF
TRBV7-6	CASSSSGTSGRYNEQFF
TRBV5-1	CASRSGGNTDTQYF
TRBV5-1	CASSLASGGWNEQFF
TRBV7-2	CASSLLRREQFF
TRBV18	CASSRLMADQETQYF
TRBV6-5	CASRDTTNEKLFF